This T cell receptor (beta chain) comes out of a study of cytomegalovirus exposure and HLA in healthy donors. 60 Vbeta and 13 Jbeta primers were used in PCR. Using immunoSEQ multiplex PCR, the repertoire was profiled, and TCRdb retains in-frame clones only, with some absent. The sample holds roughly 100,000 clones, roughly 80% seen once. Germline V gives CDR1 SNHLY, CDR2 FYNNEI. Trimming removed 3 bases at V and 7 bases at J, with 7 bases between. The length of the CDR3 is 12 residues. This clonotype was sampled from a man between 35 and 55 years old in good health and CMV-seronegative. The chain links TRBV2 to TRBJ1-5; D gene unclear. The sequenced sample was PBMCs. The CDR3: CASSEEFQPQHF. For the CDR3, the DNA is TGTGCCAGCAGTGAGGAGTTCCAGCCCCAGCATTTT. The full variable domain, completed using reference TRBV2 and TRBJ1-5, is EPEVTQTPSHQVTQMGQEVILRCVPISNHLYFYWYRQILGQKVEFLVSFYNNEISEKSEIFDDQFSVERPDGSNFTLKIRSTKLEDSAMYFCASSEEFQPQHFGDGTRLSIL.